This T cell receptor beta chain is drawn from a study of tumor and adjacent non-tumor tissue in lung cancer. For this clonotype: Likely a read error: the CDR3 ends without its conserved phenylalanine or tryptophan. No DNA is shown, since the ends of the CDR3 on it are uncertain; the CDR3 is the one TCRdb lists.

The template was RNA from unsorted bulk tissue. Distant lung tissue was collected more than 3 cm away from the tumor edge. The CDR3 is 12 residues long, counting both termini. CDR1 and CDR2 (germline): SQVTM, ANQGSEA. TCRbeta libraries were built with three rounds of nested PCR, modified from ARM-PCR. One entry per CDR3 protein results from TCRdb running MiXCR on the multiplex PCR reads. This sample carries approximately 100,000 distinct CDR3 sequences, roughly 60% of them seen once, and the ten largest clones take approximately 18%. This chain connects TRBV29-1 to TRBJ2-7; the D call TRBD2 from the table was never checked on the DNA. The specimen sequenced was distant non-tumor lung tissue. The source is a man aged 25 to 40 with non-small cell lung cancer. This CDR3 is CSARLSSYEQYS.